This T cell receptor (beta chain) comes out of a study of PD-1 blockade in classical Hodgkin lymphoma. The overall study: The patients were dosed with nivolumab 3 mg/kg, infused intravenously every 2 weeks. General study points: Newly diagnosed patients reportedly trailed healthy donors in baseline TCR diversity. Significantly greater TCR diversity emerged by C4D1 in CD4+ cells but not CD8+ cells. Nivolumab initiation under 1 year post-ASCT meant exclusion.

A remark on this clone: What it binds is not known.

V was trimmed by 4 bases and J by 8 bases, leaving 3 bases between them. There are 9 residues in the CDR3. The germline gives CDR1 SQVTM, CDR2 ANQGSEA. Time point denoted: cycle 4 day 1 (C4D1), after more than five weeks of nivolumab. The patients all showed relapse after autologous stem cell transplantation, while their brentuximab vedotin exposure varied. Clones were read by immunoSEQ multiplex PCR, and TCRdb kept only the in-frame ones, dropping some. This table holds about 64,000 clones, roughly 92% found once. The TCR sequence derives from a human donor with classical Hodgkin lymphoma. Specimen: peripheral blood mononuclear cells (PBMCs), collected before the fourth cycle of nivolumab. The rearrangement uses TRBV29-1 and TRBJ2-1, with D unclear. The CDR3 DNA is TGCAGCGTTGGGTATGAGCAGTTCTTC. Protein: CSVGYEQFF.